These 30 T cell receptor beta chains were all obtained from the same sample, sequenced in a study of blood T cell repertoires in COVID-19. Produced via immunoSEQ multiplex PCR; TCRdb's table is partial and in-frame only. This sample has some 320,000 clones, with about nine tenths found just once. Sequences were obtained from PBMCs or T cells enriched from blood (not recorded which). The receptors here all came from a man aged 55 to 69 who had recovered from COVID-19.

The V call is TRBV28, the J call TRBJ1-1, with D possibly being TRBD1 (5 bases). This CDR3 is built from 14 residues. Trimming took off 3 bases at V and 4 bases at J, with 12 bases between the two ends. The germline V gene encodes CDR1 MDHEN and CDR2 SYDVKM. The CDR3, as DNA: TGTGCCAGCAGTTTGTCAGGGCTATTCACTGAAGCTTTCTTT. Translation: CASSLSGLFTEAFF.

The chain recombines TRBV3-1 (or the pseudogene TRBV3-2) with TRBJ1-2, with TRBD1 identical over 9 bases. There are 15 residues in the CDR3. Losses at the gene ends were 3 bases for V and 4 bases for J; bases not matched to a gene: 6. Germline V gene lookup returns CDR1 LGHDT and CDR2 YNNKEL (reference sequence). The CDR3 coding sequence is TGTGCCAGCAGCCACACGGACAGGGGAGCCTATGGCTACACCTTC. Amino acids: CASSHTDRGAYGYTF.

V is TRBV6-5 and J is TRBJ1-3, with 10 nucleotides matching TRBD1. CDR3 length equals 13 residues. With V trimmed by 7 bases and J by 6 bases, 3 bases remained unmatched. Germline V CDR1 and CDR2: MNHEY, SVGAGI. The CDR3 protein is CASKGQGENTIYF. The CDR3 DNA sequence: TGTGCCAGCAAAGGACAGGGGGAAAACACCATATATTTT.

This chain connects TRBV19 to TRBJ1-1; 10 nucleotides line up with TRBD1. This CDR3 is 16 amino acids long. Per germline, CDR1 LNHDA and CDR2 SQIVND (reference sequence). The V gene end was trimmed by 9 bases and the J gene end by 0 bases; junction bases not matched to a gene: 10. The CDR3 sequence is CASRRGDRGMNTEAFF. The CDR3 DNA sequence: TGTGCCAGCCGCAGGGGGGACAGGGGTATGAACACTGAAGCTTTCTTT.

The chain joins TRBV27 to TRBJ2-7; 7 positions agree with TRBD1. Germline V gene lookup returns CDR1 MNHEY and CDR2 SMNVEV (reference sequence). This CDR3 has 14 residues. The V segment lost 6 bases and the J segment 6 bases; nucleotides outside the gene matches: 11. The CDR3 DNA is TGTGCCAGCAGCCACCCACGGGACAGTACCGAGCAGTACTTC. Amino acid sequence: CASSHPRDSTEQYF.

The chain carries TRBV29-1 and TRBJ2-5; TRBD1 matches at 8 bases. The CDR3 spans 13 residues. V was pared by 6 bases and J by 2 bases, with 5 bases of the junction left unmatched. Germline V gene lookup returns CDR1 SQVTM and CDR2 ANQGSEA. Here the CDR3 reads CSVARDRQETQYF. DNA for the CDR3: TGCAGCGTCGCTAGGGACAGGCAAGAGACCCAGTACTTC.

The chain joins TRBV21-1 to TRBJ2-7; no DNA check was done on the table's D call, TRBD2. TRBV21-1 is a documented pseudogene. The CDR3 sequence is 18 residues long. CDR3 amino acids: CASSKVKGTSGRTYEQYF. The CDR3 DNA reads as TGTGCCAGCAGCAAAGTGAAGGGGACTAGCGGGAGAACCTACGAGCAGTACTTC.

This rearrangement joins TRBV27 to TRBJ2-6, with D maybe TRBD1 (6 bases). Trimming took 10 bases from V and 0 from J, leaving 16 bases between them. CDR1 is MNHEY and CDR2 is SMNVEV in the germline V gene (reference sequence). The CDR3 loop spans 16 amino acids. CDR3 coding DNA: TGTGCCACCCGCGGACAGAAAAGCTCTGGGGCCAACGTCCTGACTTTC. This sequence encodes CATRGQKSSGANVLTF.

The rearrangement links TRBV11-2 to TRBJ2-7, with D possibly TRBD1 on 6 matching bases. V lost 4 bases to trimming and J lost 0 bases, with 13 bases between them. This CDR3 is 15 amino acids long. Germline V gene data show CDR1 as SGHAT and CDR2 as FQNNGV. CDR3 residues: CASSSYRVASYEQYF. The CDR3 DNA reads as TGTGCCAGCAGCTCCTACAGGGTTGCCTCCTACGAGCAGTACTTC.

The chain uses TRBV24-1 and TRBJ1-2; D gene uncertain. CDR1 KGHDR and CDR2 SFDVKD come from the germline V gene. The CDR3 runs to 13 residues. V was shortened by 4 bases and J by 8 bases, with 13 bases between the two germline ends. The chain's CDR3 is CATSEAQNGGYTF. CDR3 in DNA: TGTGCCACCAGTGAAGCTCAAAACGGGGGCTACACCTTC.

V and J are TRBV14 and TRBJ1-6, with D possibly matching TRBD1 (5 bases). The CDR3 sequence is 16 residues long. V was cut by 0 bases and J by 5 bases, with 11 bases left in between. Germline-derived CDR1 and CDR2 are SGHDN and FVKESK. The CDR3 reads CASSQDGGTNNSPLHF. In DNA form, the CDR3 reads TGTGCCAGCAGCCAAGACGGGGGGACCAATAATTCACCCCTCCACTTT.

The chain is built from TRBV7-2 and TRBJ2-1, with D possibly being TRBD2 (5 bases). Per the germline V gene, CDR1 is SGHTA and CDR2 is FQGNSA. The CDR3 is 16 residues long. Between the trimmed V and J ends, which lost 1 base and 3 bases, there was a span of 13 bases. The CDR3 reads CASSLERDFYYNEQFF. The CDR3 region has the DNA TGTGCCAGCAGCTTAGAGAGGGATTTTTACTACAATGAGCAGTTCTTC. The variable domain in full, completed from reference TRBV7-2 and TRBJ2-1, reads GAGVSQSPSNKVTEKGKDVELRCDPISGHTALYWYRQSLGQGLEFLIYFQGNSAPDKSGLPSDRFSAERTGGSVSTLTIQRTQQEDSAVYLCASSLERDFYYNEQFFGPGTRLTVL.

The J gene is TRBJ2-2, the V gene TRBV5-5, with 8 positions matching TRBD1. The CDR3 loop spans 16 amino acids. CDR1 SGHKS and CDR2 YYEKEE come from the germline V gene (reference sequence). Unmatched junction bases numbered 6, after V lost 3 bases and J lost 2 bases. The DNA of the CDR3 is TGTGCCAGCAGCTCAACAGGGGGGATAAACACCGGGGAGCTGTTTTTT. Translating gives CASSSTGGINTGELFF.

The gene calls are TRBV29-1 and TRBJ2-7; 15 nucleotides match TRBD2. CDR3 length: 16 residues. CDR1 is SQVTM, CDR2 ANQGSEA, per germline. Trimming at V came to 4 bases and at J to 6 bases, leaving 10 bases not matched to a gene. CDR3 sequence reads: CSVGTSGRARKGEQYF. In nucleotides, the CDR3 is TGCAGCGTTGGGACTAGCGGGAGGGCACGGAAGGGCGAGCAGTACTTC.

The V gene is TRBV3-1 (or the pseudogene TRBV3-2), the J gene TRBJ2-7; D unclear. CDR1 and CDR2 from the germline V gene are LGHDT and YNNKEL (reference sequence). The CDR3 is 12 amino acids. V lost 2 bases to trimming and J lost 5 bases, with 7 bases between them. CDR3 protein: CASSQLRDEQYF. The CDR3 DNA reads TGTGCCAGCAGCCAACTCCGGGACGAGCAGTACTTC.

The V and J genes are TRBV3-1 (or the pseudogene TRBV3-2) and TRBJ2-5; TRBD2 matches 11 bases. Germline CDR1 LGHDT, CDR2 YNNKEL (reference sequence). CDR3 length equals 17 residues. Germline trimming cut 1 base from V and 4 bases from J; bases unmatched to any gene: 8. For the CDR3, the DNA is TGTGCCAGCAGCCAAGGAGGAACTAGCGGGAGTCCAGAGACCCAGTACTTC. This encodes CASSQGGTSGSPETQYF.

In this sample, this clone turned up once. The chain has TRBV2 and TRBJ1-1; D is undetermined. With 10 bases removed from V and 7 bases from J, the gap between germline ends came to 13 bases. The CDR3 totals 11 residues. The germline V gene has CDR1 SNHLY and CDR2 FYNNEI. CDR3 bases: TGTGCCACCGAGCCATACAGTGAAGCTTTCTTT. The encoded protein is CATEPYSEAFF. Based on the CDR3 plus reference TRBV2 and TRBJ1-1, the full variable domain is EPEVTQTPSHQVTQMGQEVILRCVPISNHLYFYWYRQILGQKVEFLVSFYNNEISEKSEIFDDQFSVERPDGSNFTLKIRSTKLEDSAMYFCATEPYSEAFFGQGTRLTVV.

This clone occurred once. The chain carries TRBV3-1 (or the pseudogene TRBV3-2) and TRBJ2-7, with a tentative D call TRBD1 (6 bases). Trimming stripped 0 bases from V and 6 bases from J, with 21 bases between. There are 17 residues in the CDR3. The germline V gene has CDR1 LGHDT and CDR2 YNNKEL (reference sequence). The CDR3 coding sequence is TGTGCCAGCAGCCAAGATTTCGAGACCTACACAGGGAGCGAGCAGTACTTC. Encoded protein: CASSQDFETYTGSEQYF.

This rearrangement joins TRBV27 to TRBJ1-6; TRBD1 is a possible D gene (5 bases). CDR3 length: 15 residues. Germline V gene lookup returns CDR1 MNHEY and CDR2 SMNVEV (reference sequence). V was clipped by 4 bases and J by 8 bases, with 15 bases between them. CDR3 bases: TGTGCCAGCAGTTCGGCGGGGCATATTGATTCACCCCTCCACTTT. Protein product: CASSSAGHIDSPLHF.

The chain has TRBV7-8 and TRBJ1-3, with D unclear. The CDR3 has 17 residues. The V end lost 1 base, the J end lost 4 bases, and 17 bases lay between the germline ends. The germline V gene encodes CDR1 SGHVS and CDR2 FQNEAQ. The CDR3 spells CASSLVSGPSGGNTIYF. CDR3 nucleotides: TGTGCCAGCAGCTTAGTAAGCGGGCCCTCCGGGGGAAACACCATATATTTT.

The chain carries TRBV28 and TRBJ2-5; 7 positions agree with TRBD1. Germline V CDR1 and CDR2: MDHEN, SYDVKM. V was pared by 2 bases and J by 6 bases, with 9 bases of the junction left unmatched. The CDR3 loop spans 15 amino acids. CDR3 amino acids: CASSLEAGGLKTQYF. In DNA, the CDR3 is TGTGCCAGCAGTTTAGAGGCAGGGGGTCTAAAGACCCAGTACTTC.

The V and J genes are TRBV28 and TRBJ2-3, with 8 bases aligning to TRBD1. J lost 1 base, V lost 4 bases, and 4 bases had no gene match. The CDR3 has 15 amino acids. Germline assignment: CDR1 MDHEN and CDR2 SYDVKM. The CDR3 bases are TGTGCCAGCAGTTGGGGGACAGGTGGCACAGATACGCAGTATTTT. Residues: CASSWGTGGTDTQYF. The full variable domain, with the rest looked up from reference TRBV28 and TRBJ2-3, is DVKVTQSSRYLVKRTGEKVFLECVQDMDHENMFWYRQDPGLGLRLIYFSYDVKMKEKGDIPEGYSVSREKKERFSLILESASTNQTSMYLCASSWGTGGTDTQYFGPGTRLTVL.

With respect to this clone: One end of the junction fails to match germline, which may point to a read error. The chain carries TRBV6-5 and TRBJ2-7; 7 nucleotides agree with TRBD1. CDR1 and CDR2 (germline): MNHEY, SVGAGI. CDR3 size: 14 residues. CDR3 DNA: TGTGCCAGCAGTCAGACAGGGAGTACCTACGCGCAGTACTTC. Translation gives CASSQTGSTYAQYF.

In this sample, this clone turned up a few times. V usage is TRBV19 and J usage is TRBJ2-1; 12 bases align to TRBD2. CDR1 is LNHDA, CDR2 SQIVND, per germline (reference sequence). The CDR3 consists of 18 residues. Trimming took 7 bases from V and 6 from J; bases not matched to a gene: 16. CDR3 nucleotides: TGTGCCAGTAACCAGGGACAGGGACTGACTAGCGGGAGCAATGAGCAGTTCTTC. Protein: CASNQGQGLTSGSNEQFF.

The chain is built from TRBV2 and TRBJ2-5; 7 bases align to TRBD2. CDR1 is SNHLY, CDR2 FYNNEI, per germline. The CDR3 covers 15 residues. V trimming: 7 bases; J trimming: 5 bases; junction bases outside the gene matches: 13. In nucleotides, the CDR3 is TGTGCCAGCACAGGCCCTAGCGGACGGGAGGAGACCCAGTACTTC. As protein: CASTGPSGREETQYF. Drawing the rest from reference TRBV2 and TRBJ2-5, the complete variable domain is EPEVTQTPSHQVTQMGQEVILRCVPISNHLYFYWYRQILGQKVEFLVSFYNNEISEKSEIFDDQFSVERPDGSNFTLKIRSTKLEDSAMYFCASTGPSGREETQYFGPGTRLLVL.

The V gene is TRBV5-1, the J gene TRBJ1-4; 9 bases are shared with TRBD1. The CDR3 spans 15 residues. The V segment lost 4 bases and the J segment 8 bases; nucleotides outside the gene matches: 9. Germline lookup yields CDR1 SGHRS and CDR2 YFSETQ. CDR3: CASSPPGTGKEKLFF. The CDR3, as DNA: TGCGCCAGCAGCCCACCGGGGACAGGGAAAGAAAAACTGTTTTTT.

This chain links TRBV11-2 with TRBJ2-7; possibly TRBD1 for D (5 bases). CDR3 length: 13 amino acids. Deletions cut 4 bases from V and 12 bases from J, with 19 bases between. Germline V CDR1 and CDR2: SGHAT, FQNNGV. The chain's CDR3 is CASSSVYKGLRYF. The CDR3 DNA is TGTGCCAGCAGCTCCGTTTATAAGGGGTTAAGGTACTTC.

The V call is TRBV6-6, the J call TRBJ2-3; 8 nucleotides align to TRBD2. This CDR3 is 16 amino acids long. The junction had 7 bases not matched to a gene; V was cut back by 5 bases and J by 0 bases. The germline V gene encodes CDR1 MNHNY and CDR2 SVGAGI (reference sequence). The CDR3 nucleotides read TGTGCCAGCAGTCGACGACTAGCGACTAGCACAGATACGCAGTATTTT. Its translation: CASSRRLATSTDTQYF.

The V gene is TRBV21-1, the J gene TRBJ1-2; TRBD1 reflects the table's D call only, with no check against the DNA. TRBV21-1 counts as a pseudogene. This CDR3 has 14 residues. CDR3 coding DNA: TGTGCCAGCACCCACAGGGTTGTCATCTATGGCTACACCTTC. Translation: CASTHRVVIYGYTF.

This chain joins TRBV28 and TRBJ2-1; 9 nucleotides agree with TRBD1. The CDR3 contains 15 residues. The germline V gene encodes CDR1 MDHEN and CDR2 SYDVKM. J lost 8 bases, V lost 6 bases, and 11 bases had no gene match. The CDR3 DNA is TGTGCCAGCAGACGGCCGGGACAGGGAGGGGATGAGCAGTTCTTC. Its translation: CASRRPGQGGDEQFF. The whole variable domain, filled in from reference TRBV28 and TRBJ2-1, reads DVKVTQSSRYLVKRTGEKVFLECVQDMDHENMFWYRQDPGLGLRLIYFSYDVKMKEKGDIPEGYSVSREKKERFSLILESASTNQTSMYLCASRRPGQGGDEQFFGPGTRLTVL.